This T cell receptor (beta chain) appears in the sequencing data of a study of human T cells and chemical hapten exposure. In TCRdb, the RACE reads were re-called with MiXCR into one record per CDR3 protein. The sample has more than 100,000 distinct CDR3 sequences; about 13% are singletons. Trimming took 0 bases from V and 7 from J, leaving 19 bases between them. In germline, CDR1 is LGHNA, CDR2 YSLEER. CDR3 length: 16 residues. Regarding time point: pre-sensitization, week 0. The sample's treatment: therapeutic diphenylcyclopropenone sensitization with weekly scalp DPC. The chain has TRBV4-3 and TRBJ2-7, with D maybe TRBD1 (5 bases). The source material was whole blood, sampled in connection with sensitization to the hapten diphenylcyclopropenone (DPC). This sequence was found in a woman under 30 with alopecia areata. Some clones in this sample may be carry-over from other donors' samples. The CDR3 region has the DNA TGCGCCAGCAGCCAAGAACACCCAGGGCTTTCGCGGGAGCAGTACTTC. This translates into CASSQEHPGLSREQYF.